This paragraph covers one T cell receptor (beta chain) sequence. This clone occurred a few times. It lacks a known antigen. No much larger clonotype is one base removed from it; base qualities were not supplied. This sample is drawn from a study of blood T cell repertoires in COVID-19 (TCRdb year 2020). Regarding the complete study: Samples from collaborators originated in the United States, Italy and Spain and spanned both the acute and convalescent phases of COVID-19. The prospective study material was composed of cDNA or gDNA derived from T cells, B-cell-depleted T cells, or PBMCs. Deeply sampled blood TCRbeta repertoires from subjects exposed to, actively infected with, or recovered from COVID-19 were included in the dataset. The repertoires were made available in a free public database intended to serve as a resource for research on the immune response to SARS-CoV-2. The samples were drawn from two sources: the first 160 participants of the ongoing ImmuneRACE study, and 1,254 subjects contributed by 6 global collaborators. The sample metadata nearly always contained a de-identified subject ID, COVID-19 status, age in years and sex. Where available, HLA class I and class II types were obtained from metadata supplied by the sample provider rather than from assay-based typing. The study at large found these results: The amount of clinical and demographic metadata varied by source and participant and was provided uncurated.

TCRbeta CDR3 regions were amplified from genomic DNA by means of the immunoSEQ Assay, a bias-controlled multiplex PCR. Concerning the study's data processing: Within the assay, amplification of reference gene primers was used to estimate how many nucleated cells each sample contained. Sequence reads were collapsed and filtered to measure the absolute abundance of every unique TCRbeta CDR3 rearrangement. For each sample, productive Simpson clonality was calculated by taking the square root of Simpson's diversity index across productive rearrangements. TCRdb's version of the immuneACCESS table is confined to in-frame rearrangements and falls short of the full clone set. An unresolved V gene accounts for under half of the shortfall where checked; the remainder is of unknown origin. Clonal size and the V and J genes are those of that table, whereas D and trimming came from the DNA. The sample has about 130,000 clones on record, about 76% of them singletons. About a fifth of the sample is held by the ten biggest clonotypes.

The CDR3 goes from the cysteine to the phenylalanine over 11 residues. Just CDR3 DNA is preserved here, 33 bases in frame from base 1. The germline V gene specifies SNHLY as CDR1 and FYNNEI as CDR2. V is pared back by 3 bases and J by 7 bases, with 5 bases lying between the germline termini. The collaborating institutions used their own protocols to collect whole blood in K2EDTA tubes. For TCRbeta analysis, collaborator samples were shipped as frozen whole blood, as isolated PBMCs, or as DNA extracted from either sample type. This receptor was identified in a man older than 75 with acute or convalescent COVID-19. The sample taken for sequencing was peripheral blood. The V gene is TRBV2 and the J gene is TRBJ2-3, with no confidently assigned D gene. The CDR3 reads CASSDLNTQYF. The nucleotide sequence is TGTGCCAGCAGTGATCTAAATACGCAGTATTTT. With all but the CDR3 taken from the reference TRBV2 and TRBJ2-3 genes, the full variable domain is: EPEVTQTPSHQVTQMGQEVILRCVPISNHLYFYWYRQILGQKVEFLVSFYNNEISEKSEIFDDQFSVERPDGSNFTLKIRSTKLEDSAMYFCASSDLNTQYFGPGTRLTVL.